The 11 T cell receptor beta chains given below trace back to one sample, sequenced in a study of early T cells in non-severe SARS-CoV-2 infection. TCRdb re-analysed the 5' RACE reads in MiXCR, keeping a single row per CDR3 protein. The sample consists of about 28,000 distinct CDR3 sequences, roughly 5.7% of them appearing once. Sample: whole blood. These receptors originate from an adult who was a healthcare worker with PCR-confirmed SARS-CoV-2 infection or an uninfected control (not recorded which).

This clonotype was seen only a few times. The rearrangement joins TRBV7-2 to TRBJ2-7; TRBD1 might be the D (6 bases). Germline V gene lookup returns CDR1 SGHTA and CDR2 FQGNSA. This CDR3 is built from 15 residues. Trimming took 5 bases from V and 3 from J, leaving 17 bases between them. CDR3 residues: CASSPRDNPVYEQYF. The DNA for the CDR3 is TGTGCCAGCAGCCCTAGGGACAACCCCGTCTACGAGCAGTACTTC.

This clonotype showed up just a few times. The rearrangement joins TRBV5-5 to TRBJ2-1, with 8 nucleotides matching TRBD1. V lost 5 bases and J lost 7; bases outside the gene matches: 8. The germline V gene has CDR1 SGHKS and CDR2 YYEKEE (reference sequence). This CDR3 is built from 14 residues. The CDR3 coding sequence is TGTGCCAGCAGTCTTGGACAGGGAAGAAATGAGCAGTTCTTC. This translates into CASSLGQGRNEQFF. The whole variable domain, filled in from reference TRBV5-5 and TRBJ2-1, reads DAGVTQSPTHLIKTRGQQVTLRCSPISGHKSVSWYQQVLGQGPQFIFQYYEKEERGRGNFPDRFSARQFPNYSSELNVNALLLGDSALYLCASSLGQGRNEQFFGPGTRLTVL.

The chain employs TRBV12-3 or TRBV12-4 and TRBJ1-2; no clear D. V shed 6 bases and J shed 4 bases, with 9 bases lying between them. This CDR3 region has 12 residues. The CDR3 protein is CASRLGFYGYTF. In DNA form, the CDR3 reads TGTGCCAGCAGGCTCGGATTCTATGGCTACACCTTC.

This clonotype showed up many times. The rearrangement joins TRBV9 to TRBJ1-2; no clear D gene. V was pared by 0 bases and J by 4 bases, with 13 bases between. The CDR3 runs 15 residues. From germline, CDR1 is SGDLS and CDR2 YYNGEE. DNA of the CDR3: TGTGCCAGCAGCGTAGAAGGGCGCCCTACCTATGGCTACACCTTC. Protein: CASSVEGRPTYGYTF.

This clonotype was counted a few times. The J gene is TRBJ2-1, the V gene TRBV7-2; the match to TRBD1 covers 8 bases. In germline, CDR1 is SGHTA, CDR2 FQGNSA. V lost 3 bases to trimming and J lost 9 bases; unmatched junction nucleotides: 10. This CDR3 comprises 15 residues. CDR3 in DNA: TGTGCCAGCAGCTTGATGAGGACAGGGTCGCCTGAGCAGTTCTTC. This gives the protein CASSLMRTGSPEQFF. Full variable domain (remainder filled in from reference TRBV7-2 and TRBJ2-1): GAGVSQSPSNKVTEKGKDVELRCDPISGHTALYWYRQSLGQGLEFLIYFQGNSAPDKSGLPSDRFSAERTGGSVSTLTIQRTQQEDSAVYLCASSLMRTGSPEQFFGPGTRLTVL.

This clonotype occurred many times. The CDR3 spells CAISTSGNPQETQYF. Written as DNA, the CDR3 is TGTGCCATCAGTACCTCAGGGAACCCACAAGAGACCCAGTACTTC. The J gene is TRBJ2-5, the V gene TRBV10-3, with D tentatively TRBD1 (5 bases). Germline CDR1 ENHRY, CDR2 SYGVKD. Trimming stripped 5 bases from V and 2 bases from J, with 15 bases between. There are 15 residues in the CDR3.

This clonotype was picked up many times. The rearrangement links TRBV6-5 to TRBJ2-1, with 15 nucleotides matching TRBD2. The ends lost 6 bases at V and 7 bases at J; junction bases unmatched: 13. The CDR3 spans 18 residues. Per germline, CDR1 MNHEY and CDR2 SVGAGI. The CDR3 reads CASSPVRIGLAGGNEQFF. In DNA, the CDR3 is TGTGCCAGCAGCCCCGTAAGAATAGGACTAGCGGGGGGGAATGAGCAGTTCTTC.

This clonotype was seen only a few times. The J gene is TRBJ2-1, the V gene TRBV3-1; TRBD2 matches 9 bases. The trim removed 5 bases at V and 6 bases at J, leaving 11 bases unmatched. Germline CDR1 is LGHDT and CDR2 is YNNKEL (reference sequence). CDR3 length: 16 amino acids. CDR3 in amino acids: CASSYGVSGSINEQFF. The DNA of the CDR3 is TGTGCCAGCAGCTATGGGGTTAGCGGGAGTATCAATGAGCAGTTCTTC.

Ten or more counts support this clonotype. This chain connects TRBV5-4 to TRBJ1-2; perhaps TRBD1 as D (6 bases). With 5 bases removed from V and 0 bases from J, the gap between germline ends came to 11 bases. CDR3 size: 14 residues. CDR1 is SGHNT and CDR2 is YYREEE in the germline V gene (reference sequence). CDR3 residues: CASRRRGTNYGYTF. In nucleotides, the CDR3 is TGTGCCAGCAGAAGGAGGGGGACTAACTATGGCTACACCTTC.

There are many counts of this clonotype. The genes are TRBV12-3 or TRBV12-4 and TRBJ2-5; TRBD2 matches at 12 bases. V lost 3 bases and J lost 8; bases outside the gene matches: 13. The CDR3 consists of 17 residues. The CDR3 region is CASSFRTLASGRGTQYF. In nucleotides, the CDR3 is TGTGCCAGCAGTTTCCGAACCCTGGCTAGCGGGAGGGGCACCCAGTACTTC.

In its sample, this clonotype was seen many times. The chain couples TRBV2 to TRBJ2-3, with D perhaps being TRBD1 or TRBD2 (6 bases each). The V end lost 6 bases, the J end lost 5 bases, and 18 bases lay between the germline ends. This CDR3 is 15 amino acids long. CDR1 is SNHLY, CDR2 FYNNEI, per germline. CDR3 residues: CASRLGGGMGDTQYF. CDR3 in DNA: TGTGCCAGCAGGCTCGGGGGCGGAATGGGAGATACGCAGTATTTT.